This record covers a single TCR beta chain. This entry comes from a study of blood T cell repertoires in COVID-19. Study background: Both acute and convalescent COVID-19 samples were obtained from the United States, Italy and Spain.

Only in-frame clones appear in the TCRdb table, and some are missing; sequencing was by immunoSEQ multiplex PCR. This table has fewer than 250,000 clones, approximately 88% appearing once. The CDR3 has 12 amino acids. Per the germline V gene, CDR1 is PRHDT and CDR2 is FYEKMQ (reference sequence). The V end was cut by 6 bases, the J end by 7 bases, with 12 bases between. The receptor comes from a man in his fifties or sixties who had recovered from COVID-19. Sequencing used peripheral blood. The J gene is TRBJ1-2, the V gene TRBV13, with a tentative D call TRBD1 (5 bases). CDR3 residues: CASRAGGSGYTF. CDR3 coding DNA: TGTGCCAGCAGAGCGGGGGGTTCTGGCTACACCTTC.